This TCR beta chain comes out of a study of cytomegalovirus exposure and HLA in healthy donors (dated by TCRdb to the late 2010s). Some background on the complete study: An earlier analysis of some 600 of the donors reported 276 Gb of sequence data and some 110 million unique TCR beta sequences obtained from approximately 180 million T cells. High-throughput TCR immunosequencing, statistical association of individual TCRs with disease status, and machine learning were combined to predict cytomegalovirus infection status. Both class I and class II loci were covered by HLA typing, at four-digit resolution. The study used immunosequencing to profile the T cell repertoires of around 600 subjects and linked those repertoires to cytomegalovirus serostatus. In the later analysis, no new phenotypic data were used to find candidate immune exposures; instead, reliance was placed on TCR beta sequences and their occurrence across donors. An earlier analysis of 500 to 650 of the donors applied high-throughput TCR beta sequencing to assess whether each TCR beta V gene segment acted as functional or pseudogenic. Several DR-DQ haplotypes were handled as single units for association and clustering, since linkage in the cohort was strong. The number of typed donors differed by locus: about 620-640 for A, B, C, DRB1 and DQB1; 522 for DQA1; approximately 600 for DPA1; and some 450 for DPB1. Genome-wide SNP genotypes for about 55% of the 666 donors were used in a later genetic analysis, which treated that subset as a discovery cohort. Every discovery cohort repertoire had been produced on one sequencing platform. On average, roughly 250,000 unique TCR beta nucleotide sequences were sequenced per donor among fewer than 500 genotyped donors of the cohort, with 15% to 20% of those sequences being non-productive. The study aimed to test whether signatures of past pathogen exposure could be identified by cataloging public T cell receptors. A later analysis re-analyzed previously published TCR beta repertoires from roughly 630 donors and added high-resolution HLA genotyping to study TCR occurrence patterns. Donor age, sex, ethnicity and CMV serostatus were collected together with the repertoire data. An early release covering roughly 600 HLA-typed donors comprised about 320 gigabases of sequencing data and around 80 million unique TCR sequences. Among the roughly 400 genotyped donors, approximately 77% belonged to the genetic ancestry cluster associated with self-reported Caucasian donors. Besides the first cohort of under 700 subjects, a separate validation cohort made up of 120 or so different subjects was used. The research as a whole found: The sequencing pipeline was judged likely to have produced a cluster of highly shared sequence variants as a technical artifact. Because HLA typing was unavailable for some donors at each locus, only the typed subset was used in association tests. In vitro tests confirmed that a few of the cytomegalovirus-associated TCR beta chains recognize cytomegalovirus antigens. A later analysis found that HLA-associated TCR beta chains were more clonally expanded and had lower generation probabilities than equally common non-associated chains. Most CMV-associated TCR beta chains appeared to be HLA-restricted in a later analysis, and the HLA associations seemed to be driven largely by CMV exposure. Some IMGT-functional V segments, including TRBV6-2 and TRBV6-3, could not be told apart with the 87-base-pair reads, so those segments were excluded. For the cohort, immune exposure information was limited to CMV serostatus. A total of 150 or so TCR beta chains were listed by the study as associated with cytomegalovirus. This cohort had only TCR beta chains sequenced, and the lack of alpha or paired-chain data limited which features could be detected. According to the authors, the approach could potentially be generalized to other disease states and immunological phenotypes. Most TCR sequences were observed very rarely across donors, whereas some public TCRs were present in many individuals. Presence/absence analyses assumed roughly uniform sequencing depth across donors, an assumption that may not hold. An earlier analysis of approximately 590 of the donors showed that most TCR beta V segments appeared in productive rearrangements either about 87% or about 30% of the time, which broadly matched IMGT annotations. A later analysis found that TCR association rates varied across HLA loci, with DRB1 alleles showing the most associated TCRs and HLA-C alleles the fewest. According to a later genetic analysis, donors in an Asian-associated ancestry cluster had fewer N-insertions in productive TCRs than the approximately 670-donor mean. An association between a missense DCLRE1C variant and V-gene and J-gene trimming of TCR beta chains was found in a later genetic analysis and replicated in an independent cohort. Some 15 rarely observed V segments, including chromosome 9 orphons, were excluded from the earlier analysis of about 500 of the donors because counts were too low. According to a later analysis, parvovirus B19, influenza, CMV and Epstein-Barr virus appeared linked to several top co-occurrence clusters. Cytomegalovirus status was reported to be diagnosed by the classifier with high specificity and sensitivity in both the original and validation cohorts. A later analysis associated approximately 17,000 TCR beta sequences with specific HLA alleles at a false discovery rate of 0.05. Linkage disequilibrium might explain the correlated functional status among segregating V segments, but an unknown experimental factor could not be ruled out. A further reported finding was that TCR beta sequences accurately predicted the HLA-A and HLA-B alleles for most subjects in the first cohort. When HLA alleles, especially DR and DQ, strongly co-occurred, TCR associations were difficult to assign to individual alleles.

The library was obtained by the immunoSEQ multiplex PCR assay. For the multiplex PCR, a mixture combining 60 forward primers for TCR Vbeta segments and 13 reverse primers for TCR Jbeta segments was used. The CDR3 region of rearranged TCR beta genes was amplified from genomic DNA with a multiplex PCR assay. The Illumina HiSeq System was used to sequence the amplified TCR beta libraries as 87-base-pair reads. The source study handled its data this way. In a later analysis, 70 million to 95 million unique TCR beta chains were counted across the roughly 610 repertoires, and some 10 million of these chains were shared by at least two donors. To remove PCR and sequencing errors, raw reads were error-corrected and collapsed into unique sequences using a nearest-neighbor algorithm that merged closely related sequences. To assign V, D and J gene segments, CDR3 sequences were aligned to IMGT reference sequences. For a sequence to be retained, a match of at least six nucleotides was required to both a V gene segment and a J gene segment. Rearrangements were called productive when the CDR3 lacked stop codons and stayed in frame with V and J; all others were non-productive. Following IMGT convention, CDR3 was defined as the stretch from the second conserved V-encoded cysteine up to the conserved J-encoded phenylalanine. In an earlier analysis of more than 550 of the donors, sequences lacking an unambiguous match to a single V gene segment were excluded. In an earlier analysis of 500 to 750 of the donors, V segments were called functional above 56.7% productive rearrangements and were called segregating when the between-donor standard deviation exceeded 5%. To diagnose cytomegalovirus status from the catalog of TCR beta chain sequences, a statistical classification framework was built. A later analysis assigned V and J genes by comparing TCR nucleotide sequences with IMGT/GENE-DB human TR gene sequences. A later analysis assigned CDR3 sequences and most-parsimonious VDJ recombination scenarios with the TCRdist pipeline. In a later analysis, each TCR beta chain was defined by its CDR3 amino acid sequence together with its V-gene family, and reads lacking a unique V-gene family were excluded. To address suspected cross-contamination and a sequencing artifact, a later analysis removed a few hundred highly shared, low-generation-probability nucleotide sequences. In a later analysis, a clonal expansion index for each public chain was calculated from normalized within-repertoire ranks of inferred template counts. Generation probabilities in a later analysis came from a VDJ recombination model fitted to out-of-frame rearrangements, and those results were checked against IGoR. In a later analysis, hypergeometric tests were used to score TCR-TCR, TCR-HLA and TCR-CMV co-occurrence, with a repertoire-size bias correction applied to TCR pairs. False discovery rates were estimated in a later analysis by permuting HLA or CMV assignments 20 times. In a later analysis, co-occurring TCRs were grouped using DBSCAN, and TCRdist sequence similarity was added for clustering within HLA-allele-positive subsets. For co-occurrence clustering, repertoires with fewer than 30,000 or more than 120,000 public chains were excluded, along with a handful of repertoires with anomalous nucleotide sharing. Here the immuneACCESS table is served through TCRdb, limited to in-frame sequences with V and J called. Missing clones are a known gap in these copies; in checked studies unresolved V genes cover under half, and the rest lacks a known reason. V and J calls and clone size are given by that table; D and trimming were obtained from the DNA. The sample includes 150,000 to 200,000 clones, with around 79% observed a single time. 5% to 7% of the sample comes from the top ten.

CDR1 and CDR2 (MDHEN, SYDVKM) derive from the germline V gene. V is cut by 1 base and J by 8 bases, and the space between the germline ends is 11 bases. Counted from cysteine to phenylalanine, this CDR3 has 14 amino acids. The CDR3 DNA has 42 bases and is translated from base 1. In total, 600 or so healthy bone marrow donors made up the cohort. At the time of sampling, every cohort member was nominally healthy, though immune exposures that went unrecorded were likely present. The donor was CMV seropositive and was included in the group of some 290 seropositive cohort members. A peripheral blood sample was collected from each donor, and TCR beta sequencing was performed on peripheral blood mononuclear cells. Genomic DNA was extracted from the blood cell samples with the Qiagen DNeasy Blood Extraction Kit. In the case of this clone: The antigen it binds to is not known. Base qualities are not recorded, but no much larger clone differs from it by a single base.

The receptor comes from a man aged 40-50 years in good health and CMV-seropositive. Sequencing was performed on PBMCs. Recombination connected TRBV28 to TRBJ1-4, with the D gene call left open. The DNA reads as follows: TGTGCCAGCAGTTTATCCCGACACATGGAAAAACTGTTTTTT. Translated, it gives CASSLSRHMEKLFF.